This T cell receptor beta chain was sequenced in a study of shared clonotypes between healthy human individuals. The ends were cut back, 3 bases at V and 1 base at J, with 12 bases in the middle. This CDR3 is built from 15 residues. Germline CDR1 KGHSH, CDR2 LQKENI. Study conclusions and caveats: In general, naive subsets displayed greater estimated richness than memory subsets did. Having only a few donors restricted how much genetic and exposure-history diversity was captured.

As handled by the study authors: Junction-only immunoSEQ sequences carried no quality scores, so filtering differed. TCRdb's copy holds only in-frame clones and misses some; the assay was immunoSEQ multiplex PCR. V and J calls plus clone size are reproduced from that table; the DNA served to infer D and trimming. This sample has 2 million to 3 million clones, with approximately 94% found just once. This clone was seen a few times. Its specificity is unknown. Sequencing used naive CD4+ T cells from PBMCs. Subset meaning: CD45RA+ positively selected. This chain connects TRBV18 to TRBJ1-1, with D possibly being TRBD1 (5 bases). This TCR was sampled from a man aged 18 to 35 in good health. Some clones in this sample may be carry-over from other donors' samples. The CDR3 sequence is CASSPLGDRNTEAFF. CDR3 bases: TGTGCCAGCTCACCGCTAGGGGACCGGAACACTGAAGCTTTCTTT.